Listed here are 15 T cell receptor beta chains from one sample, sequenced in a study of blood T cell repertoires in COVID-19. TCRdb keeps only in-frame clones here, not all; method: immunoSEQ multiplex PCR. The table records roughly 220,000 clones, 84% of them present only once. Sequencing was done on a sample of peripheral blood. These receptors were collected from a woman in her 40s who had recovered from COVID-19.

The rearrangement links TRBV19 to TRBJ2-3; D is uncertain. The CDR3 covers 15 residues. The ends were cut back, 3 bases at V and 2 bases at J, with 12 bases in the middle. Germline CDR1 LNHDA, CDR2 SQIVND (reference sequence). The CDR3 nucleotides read TGTGCCAGTAGTATTTTTGGCAGGAACACAGATACGCAGTATTTT. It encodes CASSIFGRNTDTQYF.

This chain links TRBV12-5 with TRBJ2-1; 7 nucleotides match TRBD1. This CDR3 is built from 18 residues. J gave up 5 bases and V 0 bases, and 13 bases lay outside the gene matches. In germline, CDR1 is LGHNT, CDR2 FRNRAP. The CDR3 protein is CASGLVPTGTEGHNEQFF. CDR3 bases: TGTGCTAGTGGTTTGGTACCAACCGGGACAGAAGGACACAATGAGCAGTTCTTC.

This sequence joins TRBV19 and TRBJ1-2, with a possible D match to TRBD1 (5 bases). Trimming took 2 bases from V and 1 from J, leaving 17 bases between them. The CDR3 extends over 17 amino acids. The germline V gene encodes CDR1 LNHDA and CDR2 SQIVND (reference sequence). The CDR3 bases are TGTGCCAGTAGTATAAACCGGATGACGGGACTTAACTATGGCTACACCTTC. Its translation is CASSINRMTGLNYGYTF. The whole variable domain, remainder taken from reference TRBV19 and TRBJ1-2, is DGGITQSPKYLFRKEGQNVTLSCEQNLNHDAMYWYRQDPGQGLRLIYYSQIVNDFQKGDIAEGYSVSREKKESFPLTVTSAQKNPTAFYLCASSINRMTGLNYGYTFGSGTRLTVV.

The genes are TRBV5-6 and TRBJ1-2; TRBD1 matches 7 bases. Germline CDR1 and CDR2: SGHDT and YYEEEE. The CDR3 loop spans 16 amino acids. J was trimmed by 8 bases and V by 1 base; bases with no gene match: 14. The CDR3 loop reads CASSLWSGGRPGGYTF. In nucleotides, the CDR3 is TGTGCCAGCAGCTTGTGGTCAGGGGGTCGTCCTGGCGGCTACACCTTC.

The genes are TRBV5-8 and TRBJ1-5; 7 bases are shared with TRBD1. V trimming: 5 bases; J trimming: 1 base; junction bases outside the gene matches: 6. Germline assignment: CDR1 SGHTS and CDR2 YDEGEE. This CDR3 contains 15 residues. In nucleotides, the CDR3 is TGTGCCAGCAGGCCGACAGGGAACAGCAATCAGCCCCAGCATTTT. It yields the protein CASRPTGNSNQPQHF.

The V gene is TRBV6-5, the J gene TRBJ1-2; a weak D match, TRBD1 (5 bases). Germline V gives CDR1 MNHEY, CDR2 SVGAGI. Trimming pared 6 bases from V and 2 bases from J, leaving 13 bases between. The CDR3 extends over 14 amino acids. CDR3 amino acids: CASSRSTENYGYTF. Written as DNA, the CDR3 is TGTGCCAGCAGCCGATCGACAGAAAACTATGGCTACACCTTC.

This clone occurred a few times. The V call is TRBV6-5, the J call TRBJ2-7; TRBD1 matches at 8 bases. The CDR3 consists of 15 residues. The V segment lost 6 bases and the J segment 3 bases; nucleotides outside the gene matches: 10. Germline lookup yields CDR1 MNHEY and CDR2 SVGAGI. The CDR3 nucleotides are TGTGCCAGCAGGCAGCGCGGGACAGGTGACTACGAGCAGTACTTC. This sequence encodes CASRQRGTGDYEQYF.

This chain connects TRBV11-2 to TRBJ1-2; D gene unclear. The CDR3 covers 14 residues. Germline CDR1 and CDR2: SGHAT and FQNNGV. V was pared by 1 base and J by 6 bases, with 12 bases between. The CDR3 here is CASSLGPGADGYTF. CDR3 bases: TGTGCCAGCAGCTTAGGGCCGGGAGCAGATGGCTACACCTTC.

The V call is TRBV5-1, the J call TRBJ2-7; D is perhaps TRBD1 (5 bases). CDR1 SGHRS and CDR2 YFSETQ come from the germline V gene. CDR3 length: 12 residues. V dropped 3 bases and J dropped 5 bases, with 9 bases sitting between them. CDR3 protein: CASSWQGDEQYF. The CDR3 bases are TGCGCCAGCAGCTGGCAGGGTGACGAGCAGTACTTC.

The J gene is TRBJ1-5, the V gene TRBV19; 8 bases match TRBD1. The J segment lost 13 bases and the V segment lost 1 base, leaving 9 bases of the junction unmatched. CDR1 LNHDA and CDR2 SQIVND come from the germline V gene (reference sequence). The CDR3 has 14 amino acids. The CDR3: CASSIASGGDGQHF. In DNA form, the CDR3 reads TGTGCCAGTAGTATAGCGTCAGGGGGCGATGGGCAGCATTTT.

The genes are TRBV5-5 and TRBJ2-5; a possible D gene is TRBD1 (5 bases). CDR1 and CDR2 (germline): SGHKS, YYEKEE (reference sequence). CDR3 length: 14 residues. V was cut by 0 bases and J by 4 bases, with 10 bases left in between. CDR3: CASSLEARAETQYF. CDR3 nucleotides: TGTGCCAGCAGCTTGGAAGCCAGGGCAGAGACCCAGTACTTC.

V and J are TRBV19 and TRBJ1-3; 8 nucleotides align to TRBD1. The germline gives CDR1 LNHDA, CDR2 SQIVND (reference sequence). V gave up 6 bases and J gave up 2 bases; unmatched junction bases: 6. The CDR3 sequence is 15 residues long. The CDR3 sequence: CASSKQGGAGNTIYF. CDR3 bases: TGTGCCAGTAGCAAACAGGGGGGAGCTGGAAACACCATATATTTT.

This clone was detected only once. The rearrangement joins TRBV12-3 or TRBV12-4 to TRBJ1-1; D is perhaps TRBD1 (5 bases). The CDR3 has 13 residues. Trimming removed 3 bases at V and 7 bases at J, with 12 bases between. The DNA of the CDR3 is TGTGCCAGCAGTTTCTGGGGGGGATATGAAGCTTTCTTT. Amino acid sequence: CASSFWGGYEAFF.

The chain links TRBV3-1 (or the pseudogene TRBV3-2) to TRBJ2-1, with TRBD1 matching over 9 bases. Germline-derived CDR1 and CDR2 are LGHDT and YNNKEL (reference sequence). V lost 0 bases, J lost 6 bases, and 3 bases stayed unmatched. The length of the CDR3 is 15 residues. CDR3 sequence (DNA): TGTGCCAGCAGCCAAGATCGGACAGGGGTCAATGAGCAGTTCTTC. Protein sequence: CASSQDRTGVNEQFF.

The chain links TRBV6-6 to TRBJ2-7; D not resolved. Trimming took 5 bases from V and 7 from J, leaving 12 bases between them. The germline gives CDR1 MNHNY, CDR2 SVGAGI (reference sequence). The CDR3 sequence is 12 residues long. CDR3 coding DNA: TGTGCCAGCAGTCCACCGACTCTTGAGCAGTACTTC. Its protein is CASSPPTLEQYF.